The 6 T cell receptor beta chains given below trace back to one sample, sequenced in a study of T cell responses to AZD1222 COVID-19 vaccine. Some clones are missing from TCRdb's copy, which holds only in-frame ones; the method was immunoSEQ multiplex PCR. The data contain 160,000 or so clones, approximately 87% of them singletons. Sequenced here: peripheral blood, sampled 28 days after the second AZD1222 dose. All receptors come from an adult who received the AZD1222 COVID-19 vaccine.

The J gene is TRBJ2-7, the V gene TRBV12-3 or TRBV12-4; no clear D gene. This CDR3 spans 13 amino acids. V lost 0 bases, J lost 5 bases, and 8 bases lay in between. The CDR3 DNA sequence: TGTGCCAGCAGTTTAGCGCACCAAAACGAGCAGTACTTC. Its translation: CASSLAHQNEQYF.

The genes are TRBV3-1 (or the pseudogene TRBV3-2) and TRBJ2-6; D is ambiguous. Germline values: CDR1 LGHDT, CDR2 YNNKEL (reference sequence). This CDR3 spans 17 amino acids. V lost 0 bases and J lost 4, with 13 bases in between. The CDR3 DNA is TGTGCCAGCAGCCAAGACCTTGTGGTAACCGGGGCCAACGTCCTGACTTTC. Protein product: CASSQDLVVTGANVLTF.

The chain couples TRBV5-1 to TRBJ1-5, with TRBD1 as a possible D gene (5 bases). V was shortened by 6 bases and J by 2 bases, with 12 bases between the two germline ends. CDR3 length equals 14 residues. CDR1 SGHRS and CDR2 YFSETQ come from the germline V gene. The CDR3 DNA reads TGCGCCAGCAAGGTAGGGGTGGGCAATCAGCCCCAGCATTTT. The encoded protein is CASKVGVGNQPQHF.

The chain joins TRBV24-1 to TRBJ2-7, with TRBD1 matching 8 bases. V lost 7 bases and J lost 0; bases outside the gene matches: 13. This CDR3 has 17 residues. CDR1 is KGHDR, CDR2 SFDVKD, per germline. The CDR3 DNA sequence: TGTGCCACCAGCCCTGGGACAGGAGCCCATGACTCCTACGAGCAGTACTTC. This translates into CATSPGTGAHDSYEQYF.

This clone was counted only a few times. The chain has TRBV10-3 and TRBJ1-6; possibly TRBD1 for D (5 bases). Germline CDR1 ENHRY, CDR2 SYGVKD. Trimming removed 2 bases from V and 8 bases from J, with 13 bases in between. The CDR3 has 15 amino acids. The DNA for the CDR3 is TGTGCCATCAGTGAGCTTACAGTGGGGCATTCACCCCTCCACTTT. This encodes CAISELTVGHSPLHF.

The chain is built from TRBV19 and TRBJ2-7; tentatively, D is TRBD1 or TRBD2 (5 bases each). V was pared by 5 bases and J by 1 base, with 15 bases between. In germline, CDR1 is LNHDA, CDR2 SQIVND (reference sequence). This CDR3 has 15 residues. In DNA, the CDR3 is TGTGCCAGTAGTCTTACCGGGACCCCATCCTACGAGCAGTACTTC. Translating it yields CASSLTGTPSYEQYF.